These 28 T cell receptor beta chains were all obtained from the same sample, sequenced in a study of T-cell reconstitution after alpha-beta-depleted transplantation in children. Construction of the TCRbeta library involved unique molecular identifiers. Via MiXCR, TCRdb re-called the PCR reads, giving one row per CDR3 protein. The profile shows about 90,000 distinct CDR3 sequences, roughly 7.7% of them singletons. The sample was PBMCs from the stem cell graft donor, taken from the stem cell graft. These receptors were collected from a human donor who donated a stem cell graft to a child with congenital amegakaryocytic thrombocytopenia.

This clonotype was seen many times. The chain carries TRBV7-9 and TRBJ2-1; D might be TRBD1 (6 bases). Looked up from germline, CDR1 is SEHNR and CDR2 is FQNEAQ (reference sequence). V gave up 2 bases and J gave up 4 bases, with 12 bases separating them. The CDR3 length is 15 residues. The CDR3 DNA is TGTGCCAGCAGCTTAATACCCAGGGGTTACAATGAGCAGTTCTTC. Amino acid sequence: CASSLIPRGYNEQFF. Combining the CDR3 with reference TRBV7-9 and TRBJ2-1 gives the whole variable domain DTGVSQNPRHKITKRGQNVTFRCDPISEHNRLYWYRQTLGQGPEFLTYFQNEAQLEKSRLLSDRFSAERPKGSFSTLEIQRTEQGDSAMYLCASSLIPRGYNEQFFGPGTRLTVL.

V gene TRBV7-8 combines with J gene TRBJ1-1; D unresolved. This CDR3 has 13 residues. Germline-derived CDR1 and CDR2 are SGHVS and FQNEAQ. The V end lost 6 bases, the J end lost 2 bases, and 10 bases lay between the germline ends. The CDR3 loop is CASSSHRNTEAFF. CDR3 in DNA: TGTGCCAGCAGTTCCCACAGAAACACTGAAGCTTTCTTT.

This clonotype was seen ten or more times. The rearrangement joins TRBV20-1 to TRBJ2-7, with D unclear. The V end was cut by 2 bases, the J end by 4 bases, with 9 bases between. Germline values: CDR1 DFQATT, CDR2 SNEGSKA (reference sequence). This CDR3 contains 12 residues. The chain's CDR3 is CSARTDFYEQYF. The CDR3 DNA reads as TGCAGTGCTAGAACAGATTTTTACGAGCAGTACTTC.

This clonotype was seen at least ten times. V gene TRBV5-1 combines with J gene TRBJ2-7, with TRBD2 matching 9 bases. In germline, CDR1 is SGHRS, CDR2 YFSETQ. The CDR3 contains 14 residues. Trimming cost V 1 base and J 6 bases; bases outside gene matches: 5. The CDR3 DNA is TGCGCCAGCAGCTTGAGCGCGGGAGGGGGCGAGCAGTACTTC. Amino acid sequence: CASSLSAGGGEQYF.

This sequence joins TRBV18 and TRBJ1-5, with TRBD1 matching over 9 bases. The CDR3 runs 14 residues. Looked up from germline, CDR1 is KGHSH and CDR2 is LQKENI. The trim removed 8 bases at V and 6 bases at J, leaving 8 bases unmatched. The CDR3 region is CASRPGQGLQPQHF. In nucleotides, the CDR3 is TGTGCCAGCCGACCGGGACAGGGACTTCAGCCCCAGCATTTT.

To note about this clonotype: A clone one base away is much larger, so this may be a read error. This chain uses TRBV5-1 with TRBJ1-1, with 8 bases lining up with TRBD1. The CDR3 is made up of 16 amino acids. V dropped 2 bases and J dropped 4; count of bases not matched to a gene: 10. Germline CDR1 SGHRS, CDR2 YFSETQ. CDR3 loop: CASSFRPEQGGTEAFF. In nucleotides, the CDR3 is TGCGCCAGCAGCTTCAGACCGGAACAGGGGGGCACTGAAGCTTTCTTT.

This rearrangement joins TRBV9 to TRBJ2-3; no reliable D call. Between the trimmed V and J ends, which lost 1 base and 0 bases, there was a span of 9 bases. Germline CDR1 SGDLS, CDR2 YYNGEE. The CDR3 consists of 15 residues. CDR3 sequence reads: CASSVRHGSTDTQYF. In DNA form, the CDR3 reads TGTGCCAGCAGCGTACGTCACGGGAGCACAGATACGCAGTATTTT.

This clonotype was detected many times. The rearrangement uses TRBV29-1 and TRBJ2-1; D call uncertain. CDR1 and CDR2 (germline): SQVTM, ANQGSEA. CDR3 size: 13 residues. Trimming cost V 7 bases and J 14 bases, with 24 bases left between them. DNA for the CDR3: TGCAGCGCCCCCCGTGTCCAGACCCCGAGAGAGTTCTTC. Protein: CSAPRVQTPREFF.

This clonotype was seen repeatedly, ten times or more. This chain uses TRBV7-2 with TRBJ2-1; D ambiguous. The CDR3 has 13 residues. CDR1 and CDR2 from the germline V gene are SGHTA and FQGNSA. Trimming shortened V by 0 bases and J by 6 bases, and 6 bases separated the two germline ends. CDR3 protein: CASSLANSNEQFF. The CDR3 coding sequence is TGTGCCAGCAGCTTAGCGAACTCCAATGAGCAGTTCTTC.

This clonotype has ten or more counts. This chain joins TRBV24-1 and TRBJ2-7, with 8 bases fitting TRBD2. This CDR3 comprises 12 residues. Germline lookup yields CDR1 KGHDR and CDR2 SFDVKD. The V and J ends lost 5 bases and 6 bases, in that order; junction bases with no gene match: 2. CDR3 DNA: TGTGCCACCAGTGGCGGGGGGCTCGAGCAGTACTTC. It codes for CATSGGGLEQYF.

This clonotype was observed at least ten times. The rearrangement links TRBV25-1 to TRBJ1-5, with D perhaps TRBD1 (5 bases). The CDR3 has 15 amino acids. CDR1 and CDR2 (germline): MGHDK, SYGVNS. The germline V and J ends were trimmed by 3 bases and 2 bases, with 11 bases remaining between them. In DNA, the CDR3 is TGTGCCAGCAGTGACGGCAAAGGGGGCAATCAGCCCCAGCATTTT. Its protein is CASSDGKGGNQPQHF. The entire variable domain, with the rest obtained from reference TRBV25-1 and TRBJ1-5, is as follows: EADIYQTPRYLVIGTGKKITLECSQTMGHDKMYWYQQDPGMELHLIHYSYGVNSTEKGDLSSESTVSRIRTEHFPLTLESARPSHTSQYLCASSDGKGGNQPQHFGDGTRLSIL.

This chain uses TRBV7-2 with TRBJ2-5; 7 bases map to TRBD1. Looked up from germline, CDR1 is SGHTA and CDR2 is FQGNSA. The V and J ends lost 0 bases and 2 bases, in that order; junction bases with no gene match: 3. The CDR3 sequence is 15 residues long. The CDR3 protein is CASSLASTGQETQYF. CDR3 DNA: TGTGCCAGCAGCTTAGCTTCGACAGGGCAAGAGACCCAGTACTTC.

This clonotype was observed many times. The rearrangement joins TRBV29-1 to TRBJ1-2; a possible D gene is TRBD1 (6 bases). Trimming removed 6 bases from V and 8 bases from J, with 16 bases in between. CDR1 and CDR2 (germline): SQVTM, ANQGSEA. The CDR3 has 12 amino acids. CDR3 coding DNA: TGCAGCGTCGCCCAGGGGACTGCGGGCTACACCTTC. The encoded protein is CSVAQGTAGYTF.

This clonotype was seen many times. V gene TRBV7-2 combines with J gene TRBJ2-3; TRBD2 matches 14 bases. The CDR3 has 18 residues. J lost 5 bases, V lost 3 bases, and 10 bases had no gene match. The germline CDR1 and CDR2 sequences are SGHTA and FQGNSA. The CDR3 sequence is CASSFGTSGRRRGDTQYF. The CDR3 DNA reads as TGTGCCAGCAGCTTTGGGACTAGCGGGAGACGTAGAGGAGATACGCAGTATTTT.

This clonotype was recorded many times. The chain couples TRBV5-1 to TRBJ2-7; D may correspond to TRBD1 or TRBD2 (5 bases each). The CDR3 covers 14 residues. V gave up 4 bases and J gave up 5 bases, with 16 bases separating them. CDR1 SGHRS and CDR2 YFSETQ come from the germline V gene. Here the CDR3 DNA reads TGCGCCAGCAGCCCCCTAGGGACCGTCGACGAGCAGTACTTC. Its translation is CASSPLGTVDEQYF.

This clonotype was seen ten or more times. A read error may be the cause here, since a much bigger clone is one base away. The chain links TRBV6-5 to TRBJ2-5; unclear D gene. CDR1 is MNHEY, CDR2 SVGAGI, per germline. The CDR3 has 12 residues. V lost 6 bases to trimming and J lost 10 bases, with 15 bases between them. The CDR3 DNA reads as TGTGCCAGCAGGCTAGGAACTGGTGGCCAGTACTTC. Translated: CASRLGTGGQYF.

This clonotype was recorded many times. The chain couples TRBV6-2 or TRBV6-3 to TRBJ2-2, with D unresolved. V lost 8 bases to trimming and J lost 2 bases, with 9 bases between them. CDR1 MNHEY and CDR2 SVGEGT come from the germline V gene. The CDR3 spans 13 residues. The CDR3 DNA sequence: TGTGCCAGCGCTAGGCCAAACACCGGGGAGCTGTTTTTT. It translates to CASARPNTGELFF.

This clonotype was seen repeatedly, ten times or more. This chain connects TRBV6-5 to TRBJ2-5, with 7 bases fitting TRBD2. Unmatched junction bases numbered 11, after V lost 9 bases and J lost 4 bases. CDR3 length: 14 residues. CDR1 is MNHEY, CDR2 SVGAGI, per germline. The CDR3 bases are TGTGCCAGTAGAACCTGGCGGGAGTTAGAGACCCAGTACTTC. As protein: CASRTWRELETQYF.

Ten or more counts support this clonotype. The chain carries TRBV28 and TRBJ2-7; 11 positions match TRBD2. Looked up from germline, CDR1 is MDHEN and CDR2 is SYDVKM. The trim removed 6 bases at V and 6 bases at J, leaving 7 bases unmatched. The CDR3 spans 14 residues. The CDR3 here is CASSFHSGRAEQYF. The CDR3 nucleotides are TGTGCCAGCAGCTTTCATAGCGGGAGGGCCGAGCAGTACTTC.

This clonotype was counted ten times or more. The chain couples TRBV5-5 to TRBJ1-1, with 9 bases aligning to TRBD1. Looked up from germline, CDR1 is SGHKS and CDR2 is YYEKEE (reference sequence). The junction had 6 bases not matched to a gene; V was cut back by 2 bases and J by 4 bases. The CDR3 runs 15 residues. CDR3 residues: CASSFTGGGSTEAFF. CDR3 coding DNA: TGTGCCAGCAGCTTTACAGGGGGCGGTAGCACTGAAGCTTTCTTT.

In this sample, this clonotype turned up many times. This rearrangement joins TRBV5-1 to TRBJ2-2; 9 positions agree with TRBD1. This CDR3 has 15 residues. With 4 bases clipped from V and 4 bases from J, the junction kept 5 bases outside the gene matches. Germline V lookup: CDR1 SGHRS, CDR2 YFSETQ. The CDR3 DNA reads as TGCGCCAGCAGCGGTGGGACAGGGATCACCGGGGAGCTGTTTTTT. Its protein is CASSGGTGITGELFF.

This clonotype was counted many times. V gene TRBV7-6 combines with J gene TRBJ2-1, with D tentatively TRBD1 (6 bases). V lost 5 bases and J lost 8, with 22 bases in between. The germline V gene encodes CDR1 SGHVS and CDR2 FNYEAQ. This CDR3 is 16 amino acids long. The CDR3 spells CASSQGYGSAFDEQFF. Here the CDR3 DNA reads TGTGCCAGCAGCCAGGGGTATGGCTCGGCGTTCGATGAGCAGTTCTTC.

At least ten counts were recorded for this clonotype. The chain joins TRBV29-1 to TRBJ2-1; D ambiguous. The V gene lost 0 bases and the J gene lost 7 bases, with 19 bases spanning the gap. Germline lookup yields CDR1 SQVTM and CDR2 ANQGSEA. The CDR3 consists of 16 residues. The CDR3: CSVEDLGSGKMNEQFF. Here the CDR3 DNA reads TGCAGCGTTGAAGATCTGGGCAGTGGGAAAATGAATGAGCAGTTCTTC.

This clonotype was seen at least ten times. The chain links TRBV12-3 or TRBV12-4 to TRBJ1-6, with TRBD1 identical over 9 bases. The V and J ends lost 5 bases and 10 bases, in that order; junction bases with no gene match: 6. The CDR3 loop spans 14 amino acids. CDR3 nucleotides: TGTGCCAGCAGTCACACAGGGGGCGGCTCACCCCTCCACTTT. It specifies CASSHTGGGSPLHF.

This clonotype was counted ten times or more. V gene TRBV6-2 or TRBV6-3 combines with J gene TRBJ2-7; D not resolved. The V end was cut by 6 bases, the J end by 0 bases, with 12 bases between. CDR1 and CDR2 (germline): MNHEY, SVGEGT. CDR3 size: 14 residues. The CDR3 loop is CASRRSGASYEQYF. The CDR3 nucleotides are TGTGCCAGCAGGCGTTCGGGCGCCTCCTACGAGCAGTACTTC.

This clonotype was seen repeatedly, ten times or more. The chain has TRBV3-1 and TRBJ2-7, with 7 bases aligning to TRBD2. Germline V gene lookup returns CDR1 LGHDT and CDR2 YNNKEL (reference sequence). There are 14 residues in the CDR3. V was pared by 6 bases and J by 6 bases, with 11 bases of the junction left unmatched. The CDR3 DNA sequence: TGTGCCAGCAGTCGAATAGCGGGTTTCGGCGAGCAGTACTTC. Encoded protein: CASSRIAGFGEQYF.

This clonotype was observed many times. This chain joins TRBV5-1 and TRBJ2-3, with 13 nucleotides matching TRBD2. This CDR3 comprises 17 residues. From germline, CDR1 is SGHRS and CDR2 YFSETQ. J lost 0 bases, V lost 0 bases, and 1 base had no gene match. CDR3 amino acids: CASSLEGLAGSTDTQYF. As DNA, the CDR3 is TGCGCCAGCAGCTTGGAGGGACTAGCGGGGAGCACAGATACGCAGTATTTT.

This clonotype was counted many times. The V gene is TRBV12-3 or TRBV12-4, the J gene TRBJ2-1; D may correspond to TRBD1 or TRBD2 (6 bases each). The length of the CDR3 is 15 residues. V was pared by 7 bases and J by 2 bases, with 15 bases between. Here the CDR3 reads CASNLQGLTYNEQFF. In nucleotides, the CDR3 is TGTGCCAGCAACCTACAGGGACTGACCTACAATGAGCAGTTCTTC.